Following are 17 T cell receptor beta chains from one sample sequenced in a study of siplizumab effects on memory and regulatory T cells. Measured with immunoSEQ multiplex PCR; TCRdb has only the in-frame clones, and not every one. The sample contains 45,000 to 60,000 clones, over 75% of which appear only once. The sequenced sample was naive CD8+ T cells sorted from blood. The receptors were sampled from a human donor in good health.

This rearrangement joins TRBV2 to TRBJ2-6; 9 nucleotides line up with TRBD1. This CDR3 has 18 residues. V gave up 6 bases and J gave up 1 base; unmatched junction bases: 10. CDR1 and CDR2 from the germline V gene are SNHLY and FYNNEI. The CDR3 spells CASRKTGGNLSGANVLTF. The CDR3 DNA sequence: TGTGCCAGCAGGAAGACAGGGGGTAATCTGTCTGGGGCCAACGTCCTGACTTTC.

This rearrangement joins TRBV21-1 to TRBJ2-7; the DNA was not used to check the table's D call, TRBD2. TRBV21-1 has pseudogene status. The CDR3 contains 12 residues. In nucleotides, the CDR3 is TGTGCCAGCAGCAATTTTCTGTGCGAGCAGTACTTC. Its protein product is CASSNFLCEQYF.

On this clone itself: In the same sample, other DNA sequences code for this CDR3. V usage is TRBV9 and J usage is TRBJ2-7; D might be TRBD2 (6 bases). The CDR3 totals 14 residues. CDR1 and CDR2 from the germline V gene are SGDLS and YYNGEE. Trimming took off 2 bases at V and 2 bases at J, with 11 bases between the two ends. The CDR3 DNA is TGTGCCAGCAGCGTCGGGGGAGGAACCTACGAGCAGTACTTC. As protein: CASSVGGGTYEQYF. The full variable domain, its missing parts supplied by reference TRBV9 and TRBJ2-7, is DSGVTQTPKHLITATGQRVTLRCSPRSGDLSVYWYQQSLDQGLQFLIQYYNGEERAKGNILERFSAQQFPDLHSELNLSSLELGDSALYFCASSVGGGTYEQYFGPGTRLTVT.

The chain couples TRBV7-6 to TRBJ1-5; a weak D match, TRBD1 (6 bases). Per germline, CDR1 SGHVS and CDR2 FNYEAQ. CDR3 length equals 14 residues. Deletions cut 2 bases from V and 7 bases from J, with 12 bases between. The CDR3 DNA is TGTGCCAGCAGCTTATCAGGGGTGGGCCAGCCCCAGCATTTT. Protein product: CASSLSGVGQPQHF.

The V and J genes are TRBV4-2 and TRBJ2-1; 7 nucleotides match TRBD1. From germline, CDR1 is LGHNA and CDR2 YNFKEQ. The CDR3 consists of 16 residues. V gave up 0 bases and J gave up 2 bases; unmatched junction bases: 4. In DNA, the CDR3 is TGTGCCAGCAGCCAAGAAGGGGGCAGCACCTACAATGAGCAGTTCTTC. It translates to CASSQEGGSTYNEQFF.

The J gene is TRBJ2-1, the V gene TRBV9; D not certain. Between the trimmed V and J ends, which lost 1 base and 5 bases, there was a span of 7 bases. The CDR3 extends over 13 amino acids. Germline V lookup: CDR1 SGDLS, CDR2 YYNGEE. This CDR3 reads CASSVWSDNEQFF. CDR3 sequence (DNA): TGTGCCAGCAGCGTATGGTCCGACAATGAGCAGTTCTTC.

This chain joins TRBV30 and TRBJ2-1, with D unclear. Trimming removed 3 bases at V and 6 bases at J, with 12 bases between. Germline CDR1 GTSNPN, CDR2 SVGIG (reference sequence). The CDR3 consists of 13 residues. CDR3 sequence reads: CAWRTILSNEQFF. CDR3 in DNA: TGTGCCTGGAGAACTATCCTAAGCAATGAGCAGTTCTTC.

The chain has TRBV5-4 and TRBJ1-3; no clear D. CDR3 length: 13 residues. CDR1 SGHNT and CDR2 YYREEE come from the germline V gene (reference sequence). Trimming stripped 4 bases from V and 7 bases from J, with 12 bases between. The DNA of the CDR3 is TGTGCCAGCAGCCCGACTTCCGAGAACACCATATATTTT. It codes for CASSPTSENTIYF.

V gene TRBV7-9 combines with J gene TRBJ2-1, with 14 bases aligning to TRBD2. The length of the CDR3 is 16 residues. Germline V gene sequence: CDR1 SEHNR, CDR2 FQNEAQ (reference sequence). Trimming removed 2 bases from V and 8 bases from J; junction bases left unmatched: 5. CDR3 residues: CASSLSGTSGSYEQFF. DNA for the CDR3: TGTGCCAGCAGCTTATCGGGGACTAGCGGGAGTTATGAGCAGTTCTTC.

This clone has just one count. The rearrangement links TRBV5-4 to TRBJ2-1; 9 bases are a match to TRBD2. Germline loops: CDR1 SGHNT, CDR2 YYREEE (reference sequence). This CDR3 comprises 15 residues. V trimming: 3 bases; J trimming: 6 bases; junction bases outside the gene matches: 7. The CDR3 region has the DNA TGTGCCAGCAGCTCCATAGCGGGAGAAAGCAATGAGCAGTTCTTC. Residues: CASSSIAGESNEQFF.

Points on this clone: Other DNA sequences in the same sample also yield this CDR3. This sequence joins TRBV27 and TRBJ1-1; the match to TRBD1 covers 9 bases. Germline V gene sequence: CDR1 MNHEY, CDR2 SMNVEV (reference sequence). The CDR3 loop spans 14 amino acids. Trimming at V came to 3 bases and at J to 4 bases, leaving 3 bases not matched to a gene. CDR3 sequence: CASSFTGGSTEAFF. The CDR3 DNA reads as TGTGCCAGCAGTTTTACAGGGGGCAGCACTGAAGCTTTCTTT.

V and J are TRBV7-9 and TRBJ1-1, with D perhaps TRBD1 (6 bases). CDR1 and CDR2 from the germline V gene are SEHNR and FQNEAQ (reference sequence). V was trimmed by 4 bases and J by 1 base, leaving 10 bases between them. This CDR3 contains 14 residues. CDR3 residues: CASSSQGPNTEAFF. In DNA form, the CDR3 reads TGTGCCAGCAGCTCACAGGGTCCGAACACTGAAGCTTTCTTT.

The chain combines TRBV5-5 with TRBJ1-5; the D gene is possibly TRBD1 (5 bases). V shed 0 bases and J shed 4 bases, with 14 bases lying between them. This CDR3 contains 16 residues. Germline CDR1 SGHKS, CDR2 YYEKEE (reference sequence). CDR3 sequence: CASSLGPGAYNQPQHF. In DNA, the CDR3 is TGTGCCAGCAGCTTGGGCCCCGGGGCCTATAATCAGCCCCAGCATTTT.

About this clone itself: This same CDR3 is encoded by further DNA sequences in the sample. The V call is TRBV15, the J call TRBJ2-7; 9 positions agree with TRBD1. V shed 0 bases, J shed 3 bases, and the junction held 9 bases outside the gene matches. The CDR3 sequence is 17 residues long. Germline CDR1 reads LNHNV; CDR2 reads YYDKDF (reference sequence). CDR3 coding DNA: TGTGCCACCAGCAGAGAGGGCATGGGGACAGGGTTCTACGAGCAGTACTTC. Its protein product is CATSREGMGTGFYEQYF.

The J gene is TRBJ2-2, the V gene TRBV6-5; maybe TRBD2 (5 bases). Germline CDR1 is MNHEY and CDR2 is SVGAGI. The CDR3 is 16 amino acids. V lost 4 bases and J lost 2, with 14 bases in between. CDR3 region: CASSLRDYYNTGELFF. Written as DNA, the CDR3 is TGTGCCAGCAGTTTACGGGATTACTACAACACCGGGGAGCTGTTTTTT.

The chain recombines TRBV7-3 with TRBJ2-1, with TRBD1 as a possible D gene (6 bases). The CDR3 contains 15 residues. Deletions cut 2 bases from V and 6 bases from J, with 14 bases between. CDR1 and CDR2 (germline): SGHTA, FQGTGA. The CDR3 here is CASSLPSGQFNEQFF. DNA of the CDR3: TGTGCCAGCAGCTTACCAAGCGGACAGTTCAATGAGCAGTTCTTC.

The rearrangement joins TRBV5-1 to TRBJ1-1, with 9 bases aligning to TRBD1. The V gene end was trimmed by 0 bases and the J gene end by 4 bases; junction bases not matched to a gene: 1. From germline, CDR1 is SGHRS and CDR2 YFSETQ. The CDR3 has 14 amino acids. The CDR3 coding sequence is TGCGCCAGCAGCTTGGACAGGGGGCCCACTGAAGCTTTCTTT. Its translation: CASSLDRGPTEAFF. Filled out from reference TRBV5-1 and TRBJ1-1, the complete variable domain reads KAGVTQTPRYLIKTRGQQVTLSCSPISGHRSVSWYQQTPGQGLQFLFEYFSETQRNKGNFPGRFSGRQFSNSRSEMNVSTLELGDSALYLCASSLDRGPTEAFFGQGTRLTVV.